A selection of T cell receptor beta chains follows, all from one sample in a study of shared clonotypes between healthy human individuals. Sequencing used immunoSEQ multiplex PCR; TCRdb keeps in-frame clones, though not all of them. Of 2 million to 3 million clones in the sample, over 85% were seen once. Sequences were obtained from naive CD4+ T cells from PBMCs. These receptors originate from a man younger than 30 in good health. Some clones in this sample may be carry-over from other donors' samples. CDR3s include the opening cysteine and the closing phenylalanine or tryptophan. The D gene is left open where the match is weak. Expanded clones are given a class, and other clones once, few, many or no size at all.

TRBJ1-6,TRBV9,once,TRBD1,CASSRGQGVIDSPLHF,TGTGCCAGCAGCCGGGGACAGGGGGTTATTGATTCACCCCTCCACTTT
TRBJ2-2,TRBV11-3,-,TRBD2,CASSLSSGSTGELFF,TGTGCCAGCAGCTTGTCTAGCGGGAGCACCGGGGAGCTGTTTTTT
TRBJ1-1,TRBV29-1,once,TRBD1,CSVEWGRGLAEAFF,TGCAGCGTTGAGTGGGGCAGGGGGTTGGCTGAAGCTTTCTTT
TRBJ1-5,TRBV28,-,-,CASIPRQLPQPQHF,TGTGCCAGCATTCCTAGGCAGCTTCCCCAGCCCCAGCATTTT
TRBJ1-5,TRBV30,few,-,CAWSVSRNQPQHF,TGTGCCTGGAGTGTATCTAGGAATCAGCCCCAGCATTTT
TRBJ2-1,TRBV9,-,-,CASSVVFGSRSNEQFF,TGTGCCAGCAGCGTAGTTTTCGGGAGTAGGAGCAATGAGCAGTTCTTC
TRBJ2-1,TRBV18,-,-,CASSISQGGYNEQFF,TGTGCCAGCTCAATTTCGCAGGGAGGATACAATGAGCAGTTCTTC
TRBJ1-2,TRBV2,once,TRBD1,CASRDDRESGYTF,TGTGCCAGCAGGGATGACAGGGAATCTGGCTACACCTTC
TRBJ1-2,TRBV20-1,-,-,CSAPGGYGYTF,TGCAGTGCTCCGGGGGGCTATGGCTACACCTTC
TRBJ2-7,TRBV4-1,-,-,CASSQESNFPYEQYF,TGCGCCAGCAGCCAAGAATCGAACTTCCCATACGAGCAGTACTTC
TRBJ2-7,TRBV30,-,-,CAWTRGGVPYEQYF,TGTGCCTGGACTAGGGGGGGGGTTCCCTACGAGCAGTACTTC
TRBJ2-5,TRBV15,once,-,CATRPLERETQYF,TGTGCCACCCGTCCTTTGGAGCGGGAGACCCAGTACTTC
TRBJ2-7,TRBV7-9,-,TRBD1,CASSSSPGTVSSSYEQYF,TGTGCCAGCAGCTCTAGTCCCGGGACAGTTTCCAGCTCCTACGAGCAGTACTTC
TRBJ1-1,TRBV5-1,-,-,CASNRGEGALNTEAFF,TGCGCCAGCAACCGGGGGGAGGGAGCCTTGAACACTGAAGCTTTCTTT
TRBJ2-3,TRBV4-3,-,-,CASSQEPGARSDTQYF,TGCGCCAGCAGCCAAGAGCCAGGGGCGAGGTCAGATACGCAGTATTTT
TRBJ1-2,TRBV18,-,TRBD1,CASSPSSGTGGHGYTF,TGTGCCAGCTCCCCCTCTTCCGGGACAGGGGGCCATGGCTACACCTTC
TRBJ2-5,TRBV6-1,-,TRBD1,CASSELGQGTEETQYF,TGTGCCAGCAGTGAATTAGGACAGGGGACTGAGGAGACCCAGTACTTC
TRBJ1-5,TRBV6-1,-,-,CASSDGGRTGSNQPQHF,TGTGCCAGCAGTGATGGGGGGAGGACGGGTAGCAATCAGCCCCAGCATTTT
TRBJ1-2,TRBV2,-,-,CASSGTANYGYTF,TGTGCCAGCAGTGGGACGGCCAACTATGGCTACACCTTC
TRBJ2-2,TRBV7-6,-,TRBD2,CASSRLGGTNTGELFF,TGTGCCAGCAGCCGACTGGGGGGGACGAACACCGGGGAGCTGTTTTTT
TRBJ1-1,TRBV4-2,few,-,CASSHRQSNMNTEAFF,TGTGCCAGCAGCCACAGACAGAGCAACATGAACACTGAAGCTTTCTTT
TRBJ1-1,TRBV11-2,once,-,CASSYTGNTEAFF,TGTGCCAGCAGTTATACAGGGAACACTGAAGCTTTCTTT
TRBJ2-7,TRBV6-5,-,-,CASSATHSYEQYF,TGTGCCAGCAGTGCCACACACTCCTACGAGCAGTACTTC
TRBJ2-7,TRBV7-2,-,-,CAGTLGQGSAEQYF,TGTGCCGGGACATTGGGGCAGGGAAGTGCCGAGCAGTACTTC
TRBJ1-1,TRBV13,-,-,CASSLRGPNTEAFF,TGTGCCAGCAGCCTGAGGGGCCCGAACACTGAAGCTTTCTTT
TRBJ2-2,TRBV27,-,-,CASSPRGSGTGELFF,TGTGCCAGCAGCCCTCGGGGGTCGGGCACCGGGGAGCTGTTTTTT
TRBJ2-7,TRBV7-2,-,TRBD2,CASSFTPGLAGSEQYF,TGTGCCAGCAGCTTCACCCCCGGACTAGCGGGATCCGAGCAGTACTTC
TRBJ2-1,TRBV15,-,TRBD2,CATSGWRAGGYNEQFF,TGTGCCACCAGCGGTTGGCGAGCGGGAGGGTATAATGAGCAGTTCTTC
TRBJ1-2,TRBV6-1,-,-,CASSEETLNYGYTF,TGTGCCAGCAGTGAGGAGACGCTAAACTATGGCTACACCTTC
TRBJ1-2,TRBV7-2,-,TRBD1,CASSLDGYRGRYGYTF,TGTGCCAGCAGCTTAGACGGTTACAGGGGAAGGTATGGCTACACCTTC
TRBJ2-1,TRBV11-2,-,-,CASSLGRVGYNEQFF,TGTGCCAGCAGCTTAGGTAGGGTTGGTTACAATGAGCAGTTCTTC
TRBJ1-5,TRBV28,-,-,CASSPVVGDSNQPQHF,TGTGCCAGCAGTCCTGTGGTGGGGGACTCCAATCAGCCCCAGCATTTT